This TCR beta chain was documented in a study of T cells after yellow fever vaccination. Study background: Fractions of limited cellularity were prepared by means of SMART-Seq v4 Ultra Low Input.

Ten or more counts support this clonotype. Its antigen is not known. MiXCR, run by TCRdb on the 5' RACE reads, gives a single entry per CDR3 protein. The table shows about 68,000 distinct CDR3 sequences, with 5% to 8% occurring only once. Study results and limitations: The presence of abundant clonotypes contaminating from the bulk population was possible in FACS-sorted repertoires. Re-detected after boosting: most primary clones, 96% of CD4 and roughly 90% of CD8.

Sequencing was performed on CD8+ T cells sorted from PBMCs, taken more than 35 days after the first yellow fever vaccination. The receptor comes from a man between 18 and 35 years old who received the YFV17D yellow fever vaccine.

The CDR3 DNA reads TGTGCCAGCAGTTTAGGGGGAGCTGGAAACACCATATATTTT. It is translated as CASSLGGAGNTIYF. The chain uses TRBV28 and TRBJ1-3, with D perhaps matching TRBD1 (5 bases). Germline CDR1 and CDR2: MDHEN and SYDVKM. CDR3 length equals 14 residues. V was clipped by 2 bases and J by 2 bases, with 7 bases between them.